The next 24 T cell receptor beta chains were all read from a single sample in a study of blood T cell repertoires in COVID-19 (dated by TCRdb to the early 2020s). Library generation was performed with the immunoSEQ multiplex PCR assay. TCRdb's version of the immuneACCESS table is confined to in-frame rearrangements and falls short of the full clone set. An unresolved V gene accounts for under half of the shortfall where checked; the remainder is of unknown origin. The sample table contains about 240,000 clones; only one count was recorded for around 88% of them. The ten largest clones represent 3.3% of the sample. Sequenced: PBMCs or T cells enriched from blood (not recorded which). The source is a woman between 35 and 50 years old with acute COVID-19.

The rearrangement uses TRBV19 and TRBJ1-5; 7 bases map to TRBD1. CDR3 size: 14 residues. CDR1 is LNHDA, CDR2 SQIVND, per germline (reference sequence). V trimming: 4 bases; J trimming: 6 bases; junction bases outside the gene matches: 6. In DNA, the CDR3 is TGTGCCAGTAGTACCTACAGGGGCGGTCAGCCCCAGCATTTT. Translating it yields CASSTYRGGQPQHF.

The V call is TRBV5-1, the J call TRBJ2-5, with 12 nucleotides matching TRBD1. Germline V CDR1 and CDR2: SGHRS, YFSETQ. This CDR3 has 19 residues. Trimming removed 5 bases from V and 5 bases from J; junction bases left unmatched: 19. In DNA form, the CDR3 reads TGCGCCAGCAGTCCGGGGTTCCTCCGGGACAGGGGGCTAGGGGAGACCCAGTACTTC. This translates into CASSPGFLRDRGLGETQYF. The complete variable domain, with remaining parts taken from reference TRBV5-1 and TRBJ2-5, reads KAGVTQTPRYLIKTRGQQVTLSCSPISGHRSVSWYQQTPGQGLQFLFEYFSETQRNKGNFPGRFSGRQFSNSRSEMNVSTLELGDSALYLCASSPGFLRDRGLGETQYFGPGTRLLVL.

This chain links TRBV11-3 with TRBJ2-1; 7 bases fit TRBD2. The CDR3 has 15 residues. Germline V lookup: CDR1 SGHNT, CDR2 YENEEA. V shed 5 bases and J 7 bases; nucleotides not matched to a gene: 11. CDR3 coding DNA: TGTGCCAGCAGCGAAAGCGGGACCCCGTCGAATGAGCAGTTCTTC. This codes for CASSESGTPSNEQFF.

This rearrangement joins TRBV5-5 to TRBJ2-1; TRBD2 aligns across 8 bases. This CDR3 contains 12 residues. Germline V CDR1 and CDR2: SGHKS, YYEKEE (reference sequence). The J segment lost 9 bases and the V segment lost 4 bases, leaving 3 bases of the junction unmatched. The CDR3 coding sequence is TGTGCCAGCAGCGAAGCGGGAGTTGAGCAGTTCTTC. It is translated as CASSEAGVEQFF.

V usage is TRBV27 and J usage is TRBJ2-7, with 8 bases aligning to TRBD1. Trimming at V came to 5 bases and at J to 3 bases, leaving 9 bases not matched to a gene. This CDR3 is built from 15 residues. CDR1 MNHEY and CDR2 SMNVEV come from the germline V gene (reference sequence). The CDR3 DNA is TGTGCCAGCAGTCAAGGACAGGGATTTTTCTACGAGCAGTACTTC. This translates into CASSQGQGFFYEQYF.

The table lists this clone with a count of one. This chain uses TRBV5-1 with TRBJ2-5; 9 bases are shared with TRBD2. The CDR3 is made up of 15 amino acids. V shed 4 bases, J shed 2 bases, and the junction held 6 bases outside the gene matches. CDR1 and CDR2 from the germline V gene are SGHRS and YFSETQ. The CDR3 protein is CASSLTSGTQETQYF. For the CDR3, the DNA is TGCGCCAGCAGCCTGACTAGCGGTACTCAAGAGACCCAGTACTTC.

The V call is TRBV4-1, the J call TRBJ2-1; 9 bases are a match to TRBD2. The germline CDR1 and CDR2 sequences are MGHRA and YSYEKL. V shed 2 bases, J shed 10 bases, and the junction held 12 bases outside the gene matches. There are 16 residues in the CDR3. The CDR3 protein is CASSQNKGLAGWEQFF. The CDR3, as DNA: TGCGCCAGCAGCCAAAACAAAGGTCTAGCGGGATGGGAGCAGTTCTTC.

The rearrangement joins TRBV6-5 to TRBJ1-2, with unresolved D. Germline V gene sequence: CDR1 MNHEY, CDR2 SVGAGI. CDR3 length: 12 amino acids. The V end was cut by 0 bases, the J end by 7 bases, with 6 bases between. The CDR3 coding sequence is TGTGCCAGCAGTTACTCAACGAGTGGCTACACCTTC. Translated: CASSYSTSGYTF.

V usage is TRBV27 and J usage is TRBJ2-2; D perhaps matches TRBD2 (5 bases). Germline loops: CDR1 MNHEY, CDR2 SMNVEV (reference sequence). The V and J ends lost 4 bases and 3 bases respectively, with 9 bases between them. This CDR3 contains 14 residues. CDR3 sequence: CASSSGDHTGELFF. The CDR3 coding sequence is TGTGCCAGCAGTTCCGGGGATCACACCGGGGAGCTGTTTTTT.

The V call is TRBV3-1 (or the pseudogene TRBV3-2), the J call TRBJ1-1; D gene unclear. Trimming removed 0 bases at V and 1 base at J, with 9 bases between. From germline, CDR1 is LGHDT and CDR2 YNNKEL (reference sequence). The CDR3 is 15 amino acids. The CDR3 nucleotides read TGTGCCAGCAGCCAAGATATTGCGCGGAACACTGAAGCTTTCTTT. This codes for CASSQDIARNTEAFF.

The chain combines TRBV9 with TRBJ2-5; TRBD2 aligns across 10 bases. The CDR3 is made up of 16 amino acids. J was trimmed by 5 bases and V by 0 bases; bases with no gene match: 7. In germline, CDR1 is SGDLS, CDR2 YYNGEE. CDR3 amino acids: CASSVGSSSGRETQYF. Here the CDR3 DNA reads TGTGCCAGCAGCGTAGGGTCCAGTAGCGGGAGGGAGACCCAGTACTTC.

This chain uses TRBV10-2 with TRBJ1-3, with D tentatively TRBD1 (6 bases). CDR1 and CDR2 (germline): WSHSY, SAAADI. The CDR3 spans 15 residues. V shed 3 bases and J shed 3 bases, with 12 bases lying between them. The CDR3 nucleotides are TGCGCCAGCAGTGATCGGTCCAGGGGTGGAAACACCATATATTTT. Protein: CASSDRSRGGNTIYF.

The CDR3 loop reads CASSHNSARTDTQYF. CDR3 nucleotides: TGTGCCAGCAGCCACAATAGCGCCCGCACAGATACGCAGTATTTT. This chain links TRBV4-2 with TRBJ2-3; D perhaps matches TRBD2 (5 bases). Germline V gene sequence: CDR1 LGHNA, CDR2 YNFKEQ. The CDR3 runs 15 residues. Trimming left V 3 bases short and J 1 base short, with 11 bases between.

The chain employs TRBV5-1 and TRBJ1-3; the D gene is possibly TRBD1 (5 bases). Germline CDR1 reads SGHRS; CDR2 reads YFSETQ. V gave up 1 base and J gave up 4 bases, with 9 bases separating them. The CDR3 sequence is 14 residues long. Here the CDR3 reads CASSLKGLGNTIYF. DNA of the CDR3: TGCGCCAGCAGCTTGAAGGGGTTAGGAAACACCATATATTTT.

This clone was recorded a few times. V usage is TRBV10-3 and J usage is TRBJ2-3, with a weak D call TRBD2 (6 bases). Germline V gene lookup returns CDR1 ENHRY and CDR2 SYGVKD. Trimming stripped 6 bases from V and 0 bases from J, with 10 bases between. The CDR3 is 14 residues long. DNA of the CDR3: TGTGCCATCAGAGCCGGGACTAGCACAGATACGCAGTATTTT. Translation: CAIRAGTSTDTQYF.

The gene calls are TRBV28 and TRBJ1-6; the D is unclear. Germline CDR1 and CDR2: MDHEN and SYDVKM. The CDR3 spans 12 residues. V was shortened by 8 bases and J by 7 bases, with 9 bases between the two germline ends. The CDR3 DNA follows: TGTGCCAGCCACAGTGCCAATTCACCCCTCCACTTT. It yields the protein CASHSANSPLHF.

The genes are TRBV30 and TRBJ2-7; 11 nucleotides agree with TRBD2. The length of the CDR3 is 17 residues. Germline CDR1 is GTSNPN and CDR2 is SVGIG (reference sequence). Unmatched junction bases numbered 16, after V lost 3 bases and J lost 6 bases. The CDR3 nucleotides read TGTGCCTGGAGCTTGGGGACTAGCGGTCCTTTCCAGGGCGAGCAGTACTTC. As protein: CAWSLGTSGPFQGEQYF.

The V and J genes are TRBV20-1 and TRBJ2-5; 9 bases line up with TRBD2. Germline CDR1 reads DFQATT; CDR2 reads SNEGSKA (reference sequence). The CDR3 has 14 amino acids. The ends lost 3 bases at V and 5 bases at J; junction bases unmatched: 7. The CDR3 region is CSASSGSGLETQYF. The CDR3 nucleotides are TGCAGTGCTAGTAGCGGGAGTGGTCTGGAGACCCAGTACTTC.

The chain combines TRBV7-8 with TRBJ2-2; TRBD1 might be the D (5 bases). V shed 1 base and J shed 7 bases, with 10 bases lying between them. This CDR3 has 14 residues. Looked up from germline, CDR1 is SGHVS and CDR2 is FQNEAQ. Here the CDR3 reads CASSLGREVGELFF. The CDR3 DNA sequence: TGTGCCAGCAGCTTAGGCAGGGAAGTCGGGGAGCTGTTTTTT.

The genes are TRBV7-8 and TRBJ2-7, with 9 bases identical to TRBD1. The CDR3 runs 15 residues. V lost 2 bases, J lost 4 bases, and 6 bases stayed unmatched. Germline CDR1 SGHVS, CDR2 FQNEAQ. The CDR3 nucleotides are TGTGCCAGCAGCTTATCGCCGGGACAGGGATACGAGCAGTACTTC. It specifies CASSLSPGQGYEQYF.

This chain joins TRBV5-6 and TRBJ2-7, with TRBD2 matching over 10 bases. The CDR3 spans 15 residues. CDR1 is SGHDT and CDR2 is YYEEEE in the germline V gene. J gave up 6 bases and V 4 bases, and 10 bases lay outside the gene matches. CDR3 DNA sequence: TGTGCCAGCAGCCCCCCTAGCGGGAGTTTGTTCGAGCAGTACTTC. Translation: CASSPPSGSLFEQYF.

On this clone itself: This same CDR3 is encoded by further DNA sequences in the sample. This chain uses TRBV18 with TRBJ2-3; 12 nucleotides agree with TRBD2. V lost 3 bases and J lost 2; bases outside the gene matches: 3. Looked up from germline, CDR1 is KGHSH and CDR2 is LQKENI. The CDR3 extends over 16 amino acids. CDR3 coding DNA: TGTGCCAGCTCACCGCGACTAGCGGGGGACACAGATACGCAGTATTTT. It encodes CASSPRLAGDTDTQYF.

V gene TRBV11-2 combines with J gene TRBJ2-7; 7 nucleotides line up with TRBD2. Trimming took 1 base from V and 5 from J; bases not matched to a gene: 5. The CDR3 consists of 14 residues. Germline V lookup: CDR1 SGHAT, CDR2 FQNNGV. The CDR3, as DNA: TGTGCCAGCAGCTTAGTGGCGGGAGTGAACGAGCAGTACTTC. This sequence encodes CASSLVAGVNEQYF.

This clone was counted a single time. This chain links TRBV2 with TRBJ2-3; 7 bases align to TRBD2. Germline V gene data show CDR1 as SNHLY and CDR2 as FYNNEI. This CDR3 contains 17 residues. V dropped 6 bases and J dropped 6; count of bases not matched to a gene: 18. CDR3 residues: CASRGRDGGFSWDTQYF. For the CDR3, the DNA is TGTGCCAGCAGGGGGAGGGACGGCGGTTTTTCTTGGGATACGCAGTATTTT.